This TCR beta chain was captured by sequencing in a study of T cell responses to AZD1222 COVID-19 vaccine. The CDR3 has 16 residues. V lost 4 bases to trimming and J lost 2 bases, with 18 bases between them. CDR1 SGHRS and CDR2 YFSETQ come from the germline V gene. Generated by immunoSEQ multiplex PCR, the TCRdb table keeps only in-frame clones and is missing some. The repertoire holds 68,000 or so clones, 80% to 85% seen once, with around 10% in the top ten. Points from the study as a whole: Receipt of two AZD1222 doses was followed by a rise in Spike-specific TCR breadth and depth. Spike regions recognized by vaccine-associated CD4 TCRs spanned the protein, led by 160-218 and 743-854. The donor cohort was predominantly white British with a female majority, and clonal diversity may have been underestimated. Samples come after the peak T cell response, not at day 14.

A word on this clone: The antigen is not known.

Source: peripheral blood, taken on day 0 of AZD1222 vaccination. The sequence derives from an adult in good health. The rearrangement uses TRBV5-1 and TRBJ2-5, with a tentative D call TRBD1 (6 bases). CDR3 region: CASSPRAGQRQETQYF. Written as DNA, the CDR3 is TGCGCCAGCAGCCCCCGAGCCGGACAGAGACAAGAGACCCAGTACTTC.